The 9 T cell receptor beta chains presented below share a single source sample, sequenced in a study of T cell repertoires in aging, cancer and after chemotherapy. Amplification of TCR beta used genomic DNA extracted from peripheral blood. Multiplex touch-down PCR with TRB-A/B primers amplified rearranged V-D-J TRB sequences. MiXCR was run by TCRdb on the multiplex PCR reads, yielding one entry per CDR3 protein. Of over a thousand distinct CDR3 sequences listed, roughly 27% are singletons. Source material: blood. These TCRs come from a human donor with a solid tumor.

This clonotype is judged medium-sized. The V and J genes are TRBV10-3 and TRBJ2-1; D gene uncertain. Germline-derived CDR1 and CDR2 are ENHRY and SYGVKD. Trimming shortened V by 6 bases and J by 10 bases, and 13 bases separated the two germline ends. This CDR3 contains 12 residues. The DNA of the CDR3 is TGTGCCATCAGCAACATACTGGGGGAGCAGTTCTTC. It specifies CAISNILGEQFF.

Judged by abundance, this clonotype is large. For the CDR3, the DNA is TGTGCCAGCAGCTTAGCATTGACTAGCGGGAGTAAGACCCAGTACTTC. Translation: CASSLALTSGSKTQYF. The V call is TRBV7-9, the J call TRBJ2-5, with TRBD2 identical over 12 bases. Germline CDR1 SEHNR, CDR2 FQNEAQ (reference sequence). V lost 0 bases and J lost 6; bases outside the gene matches: 5. This CDR3 spans 16 amino acids.

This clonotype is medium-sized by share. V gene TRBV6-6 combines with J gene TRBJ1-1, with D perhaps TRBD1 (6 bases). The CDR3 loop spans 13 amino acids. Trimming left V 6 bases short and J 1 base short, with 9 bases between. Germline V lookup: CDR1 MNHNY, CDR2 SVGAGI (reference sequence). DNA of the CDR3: TGTGCCAGCAGCCGGGGACAGAACACTGAAGCTTTCTTT. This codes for CASSRGQNTEAFF.

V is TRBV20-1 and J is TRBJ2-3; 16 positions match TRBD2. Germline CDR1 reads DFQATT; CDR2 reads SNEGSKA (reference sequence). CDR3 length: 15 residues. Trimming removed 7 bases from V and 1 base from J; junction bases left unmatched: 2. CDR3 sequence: CSGGLAGGGTDTQYF. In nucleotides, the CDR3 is TGCAGTGGGGGACTAGCGGGAGGGGGCACAGATACGCAGTATTTT.

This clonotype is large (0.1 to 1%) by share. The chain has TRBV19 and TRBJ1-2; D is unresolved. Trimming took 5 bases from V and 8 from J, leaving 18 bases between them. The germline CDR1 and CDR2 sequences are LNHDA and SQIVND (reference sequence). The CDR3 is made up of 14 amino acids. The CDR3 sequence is CASSPTRASGGYTF. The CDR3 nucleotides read TGTGCCAGTAGTCCTACCCGGGCGTCGGGGGGCTACACCTTC. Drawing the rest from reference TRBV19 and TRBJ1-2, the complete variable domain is DGGITQSPKYLFRKEGQNVTLSCEQNLNHDAMYWYRQDPGQGLRLIYYSQIVNDFQKGDIAEGYSVSREKKESFPLTVTSAQKNPTAFYLCASSPTRASGGYTFGSGTRLTVV.

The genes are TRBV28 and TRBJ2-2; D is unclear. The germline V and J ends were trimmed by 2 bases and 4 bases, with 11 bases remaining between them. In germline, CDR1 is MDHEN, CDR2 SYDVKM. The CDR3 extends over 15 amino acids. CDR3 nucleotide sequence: TGTGCCAGCAGTTTACCACCCTATCGCACCGGGGAGCTGTTTTTT. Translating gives CASSLPPYRTGELFF. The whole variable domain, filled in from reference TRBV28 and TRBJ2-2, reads DVKVTQSSRYLVKRTGEKVFLECVQDMDHENMFWYRQDPGLGLRLIYFSYDVKMKEKGDIPEGYSVSREKKERFSLILESASTNQTSMYLCASSLPPYRTGELFFGEGSRLTVL.

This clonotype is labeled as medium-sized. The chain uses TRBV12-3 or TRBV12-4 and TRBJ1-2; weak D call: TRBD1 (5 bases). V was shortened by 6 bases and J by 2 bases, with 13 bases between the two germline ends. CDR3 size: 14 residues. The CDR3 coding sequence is TGTGCCAGCAGCCCCATACAGGAAAACTATGGCTACACCTTC. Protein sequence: CASSPIQENYGYTF.

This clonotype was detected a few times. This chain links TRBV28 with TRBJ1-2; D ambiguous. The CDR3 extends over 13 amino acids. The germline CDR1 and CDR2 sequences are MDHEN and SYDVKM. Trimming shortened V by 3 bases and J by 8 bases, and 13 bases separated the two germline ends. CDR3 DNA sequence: TGTGCCAGCAGTTTGTCCCCGGCTTGGGGCTACACCTTC. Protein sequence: CASSLSPAWGYTF.

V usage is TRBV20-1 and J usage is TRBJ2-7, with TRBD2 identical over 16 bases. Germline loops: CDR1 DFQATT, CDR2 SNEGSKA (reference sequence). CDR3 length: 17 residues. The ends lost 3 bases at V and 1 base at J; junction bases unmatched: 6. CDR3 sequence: CSARGLAGGLESYEQYF. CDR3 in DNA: TGCAGTGCTAGGGGACTAGCGGGAGGGTTAGAGTCCTACGAGCAGTACTTC.